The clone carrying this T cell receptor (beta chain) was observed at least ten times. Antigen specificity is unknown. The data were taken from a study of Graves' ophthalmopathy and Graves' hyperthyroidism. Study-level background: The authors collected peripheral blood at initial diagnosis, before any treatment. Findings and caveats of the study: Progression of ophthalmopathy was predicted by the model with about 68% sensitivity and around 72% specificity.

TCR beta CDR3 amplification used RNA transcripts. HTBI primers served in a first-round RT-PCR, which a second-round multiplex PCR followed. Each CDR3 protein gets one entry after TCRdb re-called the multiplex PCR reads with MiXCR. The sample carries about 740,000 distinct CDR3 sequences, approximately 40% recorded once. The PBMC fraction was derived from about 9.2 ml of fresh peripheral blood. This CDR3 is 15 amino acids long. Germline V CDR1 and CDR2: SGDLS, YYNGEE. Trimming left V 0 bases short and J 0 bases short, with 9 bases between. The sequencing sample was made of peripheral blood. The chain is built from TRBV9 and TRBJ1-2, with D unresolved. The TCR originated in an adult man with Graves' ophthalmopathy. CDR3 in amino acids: CASSVALGTNYGYTF. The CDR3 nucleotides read TGTGCCAGCAGCGTAGCCCTTGGGACTAACTATGGCTACACCTTC.